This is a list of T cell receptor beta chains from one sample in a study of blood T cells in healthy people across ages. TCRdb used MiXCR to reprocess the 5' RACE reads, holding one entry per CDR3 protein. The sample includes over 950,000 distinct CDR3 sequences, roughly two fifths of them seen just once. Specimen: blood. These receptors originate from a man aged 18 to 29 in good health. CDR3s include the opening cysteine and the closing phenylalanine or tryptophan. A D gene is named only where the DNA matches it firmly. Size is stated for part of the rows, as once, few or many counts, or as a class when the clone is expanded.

CDR3 DNA: TGCAGTGCTAGTGTCGCGCTTCGAGGGGGAGGCTACACCTTC
CDR3 protein: CSASVALRGGGYTF
J gene: TRBJ1-2
V gene: TRBV20-1
D gene: -
clone size: -

CDR3 DNA: TGCAGCGTTGAAGACAGGGGGGTACAAGAGACCCAGTACTTC
CDR3 protein: CSVEDRGVQETQYF
J gene: TRBJ2-5
V gene: TRBV29-1
D gene: -
clone size: -

CDR3 DNA: TGTGCCACCAGCACCCTTTCTACCTCGGATGAGCAGTTCTTC
CDR3 protein: CATSTLSTSDEQFF
J gene: TRBJ2-1
V gene: TRBV15
D gene: -
clone size: few

CDR3 DNA: TGCAGCGACAGAGGGGGTGCTAGCACAGATACGCAGTATTTT
CDR3 protein: CSDRGGASTDTQYF
J gene: TRBJ2-3
V gene: TRBV29-1
D gene: -
clone size: -

CDR3 DNA: TGTGCCAGCAGCTTCTCAGTAACCTACGAGCAGTACTTC
CDR3 protein: CASSFSVTYEQYF
J gene: TRBJ2-7
V gene: TRBV7-2
D gene: -
clone size: -

CDR3 DNA: TGCAGCGGGGTTTCGGGGTCAGATACGCAGTATTTT
CDR3 protein: CSGVSGSDTQYF
J gene: TRBJ2-3
V gene: TRBV29-1
D gene: -
clone size: few

CDR3 DNA: TGCGCCAGCAGCCCCAGACTCCTTAGCAATCAGCCCCAGCATTTT
CDR3 protein: CASSPRLLSNQPQHF
J gene: TRBJ1-5
V gene: TRBV4-3
D gene: -
clone size: few

CDR3 DNA: TGTGCCTGGAGTCGACTAGCGGTGGCTGGGTACGAGCAGTACTTC
CDR3 protein: CAWSRLAVAGYEQYF
J gene: TRBJ2-7
V gene: TRBV30
D gene: TRBD2
clone size: -

CDR3 DNA: TGTGCCAGCAGCCAGCGGGACAGACGAGATACCTTGCGCACTGAAGCTTTCTTT
CDR3 protein: CASSQRDRRDTLRTEAFF
J gene: TRBJ1-1
V gene: TRBV4-2
D gene: TRBD1
clone size: once

CDR3 DNA: TGTGCCAGCAGCCAAGACGAGCTGTCGGTGCAGTTCTTC
CDR3 protein: CASSQDELSVQFF
J gene: TRBJ2-1
V gene: TRBV3-1
D gene: -
clone size: -

CDR3 DNA: TGTGCCAGCATTGAGGGGCTCACCGGGGAGCTGTTTTTT
CDR3 protein: CASIEGLTGELFF
J gene: TRBJ2-2
V gene: TRBV6-5
D gene: -
clone size: -

CDR3 DNA: TGCAACGTTGACTACCTGCCGCCGAACAATGGCTACACCTTC
CDR3 protein: CNVDYLPPNNGYTF
J gene: TRBJ1-2
V gene: TRBV29-1
D gene: -
clone size: -

CDR3 DNA: TGTGCCAGCAGACCCACAGAGGGCTATGGCTACACCTTC
CDR3 protein: CASRPTEGYGYTF
J gene: TRBJ1-2
V gene: TRBV12-3/TRBV12-4
D gene: -
clone size: few

CDR3 DNA: TGTGCCAGTAGTTCGGGGACATCTTACAATGAGCAGTTCTTC
CDR3 protein: CASSSGTSYNEQFF
J gene: TRBJ2-1
V gene: TRBV19
D gene: -
clone size: few

CDR3 DNA: TGTGCCAGCAGTTACTCTAGCGGAGGTGTGGATGAGCAGTTCTTC
CDR3 protein: CASSYSSGGVDEQFF
J gene: TRBJ2-1
V gene: TRBV6-5
D gene: -
clone size: -

CDR3 DNA: TGTGCCAGCAGGGAATTGGGCAGGTACTCAGATACGCAGTATTTT
CDR3 protein: CASRELGRYSDTQYF
J gene: TRBJ2-3
V gene: TRBV2
D gene: -
clone size: -

CDR3 DNA: TGTGCCAGCAGTTTCCTAGCGGGGGCAAAAGAGACCCAGTACTTC
CDR3 protein: CASSFLAGAKETQYF
J gene: TRBJ2-5
V gene: TRBV12-3/TRBV12-4
D gene: TRBD2
clone size: -

CDR3 DNA: TGCGCCAGCAGCCAAGCTGGGACAAGGGGGGCAACTAATGAAAAACTGTTTTTT
CDR3 protein: CASSQAGTRGATNEKLFF
J gene: TRBJ1-4
V gene: TRBV4-1
D gene: -
clone size: few

CDR3 DNA: TGCAGTGCTAGTGATCAGGGAAAGGGCTCTAGCTATGGCTACACCTTC
CDR3 protein: CSASDQGKGSSYGYTF
J gene: TRBJ1-2
V gene: TRBV20-1
D gene: -
clone size: once